Listed below are T cell receptor beta chains from one sample, sequenced in a study of T cells in tuberculosis. The assay was immunoSEQ multiplex PCR, and TCRdb's table has in-frame clones only and misses some. The table has about 30,000 clones, about 91% seen once. Specimen: PBMCs, collected at tuberculosis diagnosis. The receptors stem from an adult with tuberculosis. CDR3s include the opening cysteine and the closing phenylalanine or tryptophan. A D gene is named only where the DNA matches it firmly. Clone size is stated in some rows and not others, as once, few, many or a class when expanded.

TRBJ2-1 | once | TRBV5-1 | - | TGCGCCAGCAGCTTGGTGGGGGGTCGAAATGAGCAGTTCTTC | CASSLVGGRNEQFF
TRBJ2-1 | - | TRBV6-4 | TRBD2 | TGTGCCAGCAGTTTACTAGCGGGGGACCTCTACAATGAGCAGTTCTTC | CASSLLAGDLYNEQFF
TRBJ2-1 | - | TRBV18 | TRBD1 | TGTGCCAGCTCACCCGGGACAGGGGGTAACAATGAGCAGTTCTTC | CASSPGTGGNNEQFF
TRBJ2-7 | few | TRBV9 | - | TGTGCCAGCAGCGTAGGAACAGGGTTAGGGTACGAGCAGTACTTC | CASSVGTGLGYEQYF
TRBJ2-7 | - | TRBV14 | - | TGTGCCAGCAGCGAACGGGACACTCTTTCATTCTACGAGCAGTACTTC | CASSERDTLSFYEQYF
TRBJ2-3 | - | TRBV18 | TRBD2 | TGTGCCAGCTCACCACCCCAGGGCGGACCCATAGCGGGAGGGCGAGGAGATACGCAGTATTTT | CASSPPQGGPIAGGRGDTQYF
TRBJ2-7 | - | TRBV5-4 | - | TGTGCCAGCAGCCCGATAGACAGCTACGAGCAGTACTTC | CASSPIDSYEQYF
TRBJ2-1 | - | TRBV5-1 | - | TGCGCCAGCAGCTTACCCTTTGACGGAACTAACTACAATGAGCAGTTCTTC | CASSLPFDGTNYNEQFF
TRBJ2-1 | - | TRBV11-2 | - | TGTGCCAGCAGCCTCGACAGGCTCCCCTACAATGAGCAGTTCTTC | CASSLDRLPYNEQFF
TRBJ2-7 | - | TRBV7-2 | - | TGTGCCAGCAGCCCCCGCCGGAGGCGGAGCTCCTACGAGCAGTACTTC | CASSPRRRRSSYEQYF
TRBJ1-2 | - | TRBV9 | - | TGTGCCAGCAGCCCCCCGGGGGGGGCCGGCTATGGCTACACCTTC | CASSPPGGAGYGYTF
TRBJ1-2 | - | TRBV5-1 | - | TGCGCCAGCAGCGAGGGCCCAGGCAGCCACTATGGCTACACCTTC | CASSEGPGSHYGYTF
TRBJ2-7 | - | TRBV7-8 | TRBD1 | TGTGCCAGCAGCTACCGGACAGGGACCTACGAGCAGTACTTC | CASSYRTGTYEQYF
TRBJ1-3 | - | TRBV9 | - | TGTGCCAGCAGCCCAGGGGGAAACACCATATATTTT | CASSPGGNTIYF
TRBJ1-1 | - | TRBV30 | - | TGTGCCTGGAGTGTACTGGGGGGCACTGAAGCTTTCTTT | CAWSVLGGTEAFF
TRBJ1-3 | - | TRBV4-1 | - | TGCGCCAGCAGCCAAGATGTTCGGAACACCATATATTTT | CASSQDVRNTIYF
TRBJ2-7 | once | TRBV29-1 | - | TGCAGCGTTGCATTGGACACTATACACACCTACGAGCAGTACTTC | CSVALDTIHTYEQYF
TRBJ2-7 | - | TRBV27 | - | TGTGCCAGCAGTCTTCTAGGCGACTACGAGCAGTACTTC | CASSLLGDYEQYF
TRBJ2-5 | - | TRBV19 | - | TGTGCCAGTAGGAACGGGGAGACCCAGTACTTC | CASRNGETQYF
TRBJ1-2 | - | TRBV27 | TRBD1 | TGTGCCAGCAGTAAAGCAGGGGGCCTAACAAACTATGGCTACACCTTC | CASSKAGGLTNYGYTF
TRBJ2-1 | - | TRBV5-4 | TRBD2 | TGTGCCAGCAGCTTGCGACGCTTAGCGGGAGGCCCCCATGAGCAGTTCTTC | CASSLRRLAGGPHEQFF
TRBJ1-5 | few | TRBV11-2 | - | TGTGCCAGCAGCTTAGATGGCCCCCAGCCCCAGCATTTT | CASSLDGPQPQHF
TRBJ1-2 | - | TRBV6-5 | - | TGTGCCAGCCGGGAGGTCAGCTACACCTTC | CASREVSYTF
TRBJ1-1 | - | TRBV29-1 | - | TGCAGCGTTGAAGATGGGGGCGGCACTGAAGCTTTCTTT | CSVEDGGGTEAFF
TRBJ2-5 | - | TRBV19 | TRBD1 | TGTGCCAGTAGACCTCCGGGACAGGGGAAGGTTGCCCAGTACTTC | CASRPPGQGKVAQYF
TRBJ2-7 | once | TRBV30 | - | TGTGCCTGGAGGGGGGCGTGGGAGCAGTACTTC | CAWRGAWEQYF
TRBJ2-7 | - | TRBV7-9 | - | TGTGCCAGCAGCTTTGTTCCCAGTTACGAGCAGTACTTC | CASSFVPSYEQYF
TRBJ2-7 | - | TRBV6-1 | - | TGTGCCACCCTAATGGGGCAAATTTCCACCTACGAGCAGTACTTC | CATLMGQISTYEQYF
TRBJ1-6 | - | TRBV10-3 | - | TGTGCCATCAGTGAGTCACAGGGAGATAATTCACCCCTCCACTTT | CAISESQGDNSPLHF
TRBJ2-2 | - | TRBV15 | - | TGTGCCACCAGCGGTCGGGCGGGGACCGGGGAGCTGTTTTTT | CATSGRAGTGELFF
TRBJ2-7 | - | TRBV6-6 | - | TGTGCCAGCAGTTACTCTAGCGGGCAGTACTTC | CASSYSSGQYF
TRBJ1-2 | - | TRBV15 | - | TGTGCCACCAGCTCTTACGGAGTCGGTAACTATGGCTACACCTTC | CATSSYGVGNYGYTF
TRBJ2-2 | - | TRBV19 | - | TGTGCCAGTACCCCCCGGCGGGGCCTGACCGGGGAGCTGTTTTTT | CASTPRRGLTGELFF
TRBJ1-2 | few | TRBV29-1 | TRBD1 | TGCAGCGTAGCTACAGGGGGTTTTAACTATGGCTACACCTTC | CSVATGGFNYGYTF
TRBJ1-2 | - | TRBV18 | - | TGTGCCAGCTCACCAGCGGCCGACTATGGCTACACCTTC | CASSPAADYGYTF
TRBJ2-7 | - | TRBV5-5 | - | TGTGCCAGCAGCGTAGGTAGGGGCTACGAGCAGTACTTC | CASSVGRGYEQYF
TRBJ2-1 | - | TRBV2 | TRBD2 | TGTGCCAGCAGTGGATTCCTCAAGACTAGCGGGAGTGGTAATGAGCAGTTCTTC | CASSGFLKTSGSGNEQFF
TRBJ2-7 | once | TRBV19 | - | TGTGCCAGTAGTCCGAGGGTGTTAGGACTCTACGAGCAGTACTTC | CASSPRVLGLYEQYF
TRBJ2-2 | - | TRBV7-8 | TRBD1 | TGTGCCAGCAGCTCTGGGGACAGGGAGAACGGGGAGCTGTTTTTT | CASSSGDRENGELFF
TRBJ2-7 | - | TRBV28 | - | TGTGCCAGCAGTTTGCGGGCGTACGAGCAGTACTTC | CASSLRAYEQYF
TRBJ2-7 | - | TRBV10-3 | TRBD1 | TGTGCCATCAGTGAGTCTCAACCGGGACAGGGCCATAACGAGCAGTACTTC | CAISESQPGQGHNEQYF
TRBJ2-5 | - | TRBV2 | - | TGTGCCAGCGCCAAGGGAGCGGAGACCCAGTACTTC | CASAKGAETQYF
TRBJ1-2 | - | TRBV4-1 | - | TGCGCCAGCAGCCAAGTCGTCCTCTTCTATGGCTACACCTTC | CASSQVVLFYGYTF
TRBJ1-6 | - | TRBV6-5 | - | TGTGCCAGCAGTTACGGCCAGTCGCATTCACCCCTCCACTTT | CASSYGQSHSPLHF
TRBJ1-4 | once | TRBV28 | TRBD1 | TGTGCCAGCACACAGGGGGTAGAAAAACTGTTTTTT | CASTQGVEKLFF
TRBJ1-2 | - | TRBV9 | - | TGTGCCAGCAGCGTAGTTGCCACAGCCGGTGGTGGCTACACCTTC | CASSVVATAGGGYTF
TRBJ1-2 | - | TRBV15 | TRBD1 | TGTGCCACCAGCAGGGGGACAGCTCAAATTGCTAACTATGGCTACACCTTC | CATSRGTAQIANYGYTF
TRBJ2-5 | - | TRBV5-1 | TRBD1 | TGCGCCAGCAGCTTGTACAGGGGGCTCCCCCCGGAGACCCAGTACTTC | CASSLYRGLPPETQYF
TRBJ2-7 | - | TRBV11-2 | - | TGTGCCAGCAGCTTAGCCTCCGCCGGTACCTACGAGCAGTACTTC | CASSLASAGTYEQYF
TRBJ2-1 | - | TRBV5-4 | - | TGTGCCAGCAGCTCGACCGGGACCTACAATGAGCAGTTCTTC | CASSSTGTYNEQFF
TRBJ2-7 | - | TRBV6-1 | TRBD1 | TGTGCCAGCAGTAGACAGGGGAGCTCCTACGAGCAGTACTTC | CASSRQGSSYEQYF
TRBJ2-7 | - | TRBV6-6 | TRBD1 | TGTGCCAGCAGCGATACAGGGGGGATTAACTCCTACGAGCAGTACTTC | CASSDTGGINSYEQYF